Shown below are 8 T cell receptor beta chains from a single sample sequenced in a study of T cell responses to AZD1222 COVID-19 vaccine. Generated by immunoSEQ multiplex PCR, the TCRdb table keeps only in-frame clones and is missing some. The table includes fewer than 130,000 clones, roughly 92% detected once. The starting material was peripheral blood, obtained 28 days after the second AZD1222 dose. Receptor source: an adult who received the AZD1222 COVID-19 vaccine.

The chain combines TRBV6-2 or TRBV6-3 with TRBJ2-7; TRBD1 might be the D (5 bases). V lost 5 bases and J lost 3, with 23 bases in between. The CDR3 spans 17 residues. Germline V gene sequence: CDR1 MNHEY, CDR2 SVGEGT. The CDR3 bases are TGTGCCAGCAGTGGCCTAGGGGAAGTGGGAACCGGCTACGAGCAGTACTTC. Protein: CASSGLGEVGTGYEQYF.

CDR3 amino acids: CASSEGLEHLLSSYNSPLHF. In nucleotides, the CDR3 is TGTGCCAGCAGTGAAGGTTTGGAACATCTTTTGAGCTCCTATAATTCACCCCTCCACTTT. V usage is TRBV6-1 and J usage is TRBJ1-6; D is undetermined. The CDR3 spans 20 residues. Looked up from germline, CDR1 is MNHNS and CDR2 is SASEGT. V shed 1 base and J shed 0 bases, with 19 bases lying between them.

This clone was counted a few times. The CDR3 bases are TGTGCCCGAAAAAAATGGGGGGGCAGACAGCCCCAGCATTTT. It yields the protein CARKKWGGRQPQHF. The chain uses TRBV6-4 and TRBJ1-5, with D possibly TRBD1 on 6 matching bases. The CDR3 consists of 14 residues. Trimming left V 11 bases short and J 7 bases short, with 21 bases between. CDR1 MRHNA and CDR2 SNTAGT come from the germline V gene.

The chain combines TRBV4-1 with TRBJ2-5, with 11 bases matching TRBD2. The CDR3 length is 17 residues. The germline CDR1 and CDR2 sequences are MGHRA and YSYEKL. V dropped 3 bases and J dropped 4; count of bases not matched to a gene: 10. The CDR3 protein is CASSQTSSSGGIETQYF. CDR3 DNA: TGCGCCAGCAGCCAGACGTCGTCTAGCGGGGGGATAGAGACCCAGTACTTC.

The chain is built from TRBV5-4 and TRBJ2-5; the D is unclear. The CDR3 length is 14 residues. Per the germline V gene, CDR1 is SGHNT and CDR2 is YYREEE (reference sequence). Trimming left V 0 bases short and J 0 bases short, with 6 bases between. CDR3: CASSLEQYQETQYF. The DNA of the CDR3 is TGTGCCAGCAGCTTGGAACAGTACCAAGAGACCCAGTACTTC.

The chain couples TRBV10-3 to TRBJ1-1; D is possibly TRBD1 (6 bases). CDR3 length: 13 amino acids. V lost 10 bases, J lost 0 bases, and 12 bases lay in between. Germline CDR1 is ENHRY and CDR2 is SYGVKD. CDR3 amino acids: CATYRDMNTEAFF. In DNA form, the CDR3 reads TGTGCCACCTACAGGGACATGAACACTGAAGCTTTCTTT.

The chain has TRBV4-2 and TRBJ1-5, with 7 nucleotides matching TRBD1. CDR1 and CDR2 (germline): LGHNA, YNFKEQ. Trimming at V came to 1 base and at J to 2 bases, leaving 8 bases not matched to a gene. This CDR3 has 17 residues. CDR3 amino acids: CASSQVTRGVGNQPQHF. CDR3 in DNA: TGTGCCAGCAGCCAAGTGACCAGGGGGGTCGGCAATCAGCCCCAGCATTTT.

V usage is TRBV19 and J usage is TRBJ1-2, with 8 bases identical to TRBD1. Germline-derived CDR1 and CDR2 are LNHDA and SQIVND (reference sequence). The V segment lost 7 bases and the J segment 3 bases; nucleotides outside the gene matches: 1. This CDR3 comprises 12 residues. The CDR3 nucleotides read TGTGCCAGTAACAGGGGGGACTATGGCTACACCTTC. This encodes CASNRGDYGYTF.